This T cell receptor beta chain was found in a study of blood T cells in healthy people across ages (dated by TCRdb to between 2015 and 2016). About the investigation overall: In model experiments, roughly one uniquely barcoded TCR beta cDNA molecule per two T cells was captured by template switching. Using deep sequencing normalized with unique cDNA molecular identifiers, the study measured how TCR beta repertoire diversity changes with age. The donors were divided into four age groups: young (average about 16 years), middle-aged (approximately 39), aged (about 60) and long-lived (roughly 88). To avoid experimental bias, donors of different ages were randomly spread across the sequencing lanes. Two additional independent replicas of 1 million unique cDNA reads from the same blood draw were analyzed for two donors (one aged 18 to 30 and one aged 80 or older).

Library generation was performed with 5' RACE. TCRdb lists the instrument as Illumina HiSeq 2500. The second PCR ran for roughly 6 to 11 cycles and used a J-beta primer mix along with a sample-barcoded 5' primer. Each TCR beta cDNA molecule received a unique molecular identifier from a template-switch 5' adaptor carrying 12 random nucleotides. At least 3 million CDR3-containing paired-end reads were obtained from each sample. First-strand cDNA was synthesized from all RNA with the Mint cDNA synthesis kit, primed by a TRBC-specific oligonucleotide. After uracil-DNA glycosylase treatment, a first 18-cycle PCR used universal primers M1SS and BC2_uni_R on all cDNA. The authors' pipeline ran thus. For normalization, 1 million high-quality reads, each with a distinct molecular identifier, were randomly selected from each sample. Reads with shared molecular identifiers were discarded instead of being binned into consensus sequences. MiTCR, set to a Q25 quality threshold and the strictest error-elimination algorithm, was used for CDR3 identification, clonotype clustering and error correction. A nonparametric unseen species model using Euler transformation provided a lower-bound estimate of total TCR beta diversity. TCRdb passed the public sequencing reads through fastp at Q25 and MiXCR, retaining productive beta sequences. Rows with a matching CDR3 protein are joined into one entry that keeps the most common DNA and genes. These V and J calls are TCRdb output, not the study's own analysis. For this sample there are hundreds of thousands of distinct CDR3 sequences; about 32% appear just once. Together, the top ten hold 15% to 19% of the sample.

For CDR1 and CDR2, the germline V gene (reference sequence) lists DFQATT and SNEGSKA. The junction carries 15 bases between V and J, which are trimmed by 3 bases and 0 bases respectively. Reading from cysteine to phenylalanine, the CDR3 counts 16 amino acids. Here the CDR3 DNA is all that survives: 48 bases in frame from base 1. Systemically healthy Caucasian individuals from Russia, approximately 39 in total and aged roughly 6 to 100 years, were included as donors. Each donor gave about 11 milliliters of peripheral blood, drawn into EDTA-treated Vacutainer tubes. PBMCs were isolated by Ficoll-Paque density-gradient centrifugation, with at least 6 million obtained per sample. Total RNA, at least 6 micrograms per sample, was extracted from PBMCs with Trizol reagent. The percentages of naive CD45RAhigh/CD27high T cells were determined by flow cytometry on a PBMC aliquot from every donor. General findings and caveats noted by the study authors: Bulk unsorted PBMC profiling prevented conclusive comparison of naive and antigen-experienced compartments. A strong correlation was found between observed TCR beta diversity and the percentage of naive T cells measured by flow cytometry. Observed TCR beta diversity per million T cells fell roughly linearly with age, and a significant reduction was already apparent by age around 40. Compared with the aged group, more naive CD4+ T cells, fewer expanded clones and increased TCR diversity were shown by the long-lived group, suggesting age selection. Donor CMV infection status was unknown, potentially confounding age-related changes in expanded clonotypes. Estimates of total diversity based on one million sequenced T cells were considered lower bounds and underestimates.

This clonotype was seen ten or more times. Its recognized antigen is unknown. Per-base qualities were not stored, and no clone one base away is much larger. The chain employs TRBV20-1 and TRBJ2-1; the D gene cannot be resolved reliably. The sample comprised blood. The receptor comes from a woman older than 75 in good health. Donor details come from another sample of the same person, matched by shared clones. The DNA is TGCAGTGCTAGGCGGCCCAATGACCTCTCCTACAATGAGCAGTTCTTC. Its amino acids are CSARRPNDLSYNEQFF.